Reported below is one TCR beta chain. As yet, its antigen is unknown. This sample was included in a study of beta chain features in type 1 diabetes. Study conclusions and caveats: Moderate but significant shortening of TCRB CDR3s was recorded in all four CD4+ subsets from Type 1 diabetes patients. Since sequencing was performed on cDNA, cells with high TCR expression could be over-represented.

The study reverse transcribed the entire isolated RNA, so it sequenced expressed TCRB transcripts. Sequenced by immunoSEQ multiplex PCR; TCRdb stores in-frame clones only, minus some. This sample has a few hundred thousand clones, with 16% found just once. Germline CDR1 and CDR2: LNHNV and YYDKDF (reference sequence). The CDR3 runs to 15 residues. V was clipped by 0 bases and J by 2 bases; unmatched bases: 3. V usage is TRBV15 and J usage is TRBJ2-5; 7 positions match TRBD1. The sequenced sample was naive CD4+ T cells from blood. The TCR was taken from a man aged 30 to 45 with type 1 diabetes. The CDR3 protein is CATSRDRGQQETQYF. The CDR3 bases are TGTGCCACCAGCAGAGATCGGGGACAGCAAGAGACCCAGTACTTC.